These 4 T cell receptor beta chains originate from one sample sequenced in a study of regulatory T cells in long-lasting Graves disease. Arm-PCR of CDR3 regions with iRepertoire HTBI primers generated TCR beta libraries. Each CDR3 protein is one row after TCRdb ran MiXCR on the multiplex PCR reads. The sample includes some 600,000 distinct CDR3 sequences, about 15% seen only once; the top ten take more than 10%. As for time point: newly diagnosed GD, antithyroid drugs for less than 3 months. RNA from PBMCs was the source of the TCR library. These data also formed part of another study, on T cells in Graves' hyperthyroidism and ophthalmopathy.

Sequences were derived from peripheral blood mononuclear cells (PBMCs), sampled at new diagnosis, from a patient treated with antithyroid drugs. These receptors came from a man aged 18-30 years with Graves disease.

Points on this clonotype: The DNA is omitted, as the CDR3 cannot be located on it reliably, and the CDR3 follows TCRdb's listing. The gene calls are TRBV3-1 and TRBJ2-5; the table's D call, TRBD2, was not checked against the DNA. Per the germline V gene, CDR1 is LGHDT and CDR2 is YNNKEL (reference sequence). The CDR3 adds up to 14 amino acids, both ends counted. The CDR3 spells CASSQDVARGTLFF.

Comment on this clonotype: This may be a read error: a much more frequent sequence differs by one nucleotide. J is TRBJ2-3 and V is TRBV27; 7 nucleotides agree with TRBD1. Germline V gives CDR1 MNHEY, CDR2 SMNVEV (reference sequence). The CDR3 has 14 residues. V lost 9 bases to trimming and J lost 0 bases; unmatched junction nucleotides: 6. CDR3 sequence reads: CARSTGPSTDTQYF. For the CDR3, the DNA is TGTGCCAGGTCGACAGGGCCCAGCACAGATACGCAGTATTTT.

In its sample, this clonotype was seen a few times. The CDR3, as DNA: TGTGCCAGCAGTGAAAGGTGGGGCAATCAGCCCCAGCATTTT. Its translation is CASSERWGNQPQHF. This chain connects TRBV6-1 to TRBJ1-5; D uncertain. Trimming pared 2 bases from V and 2 bases from J, leaving 7 bases between. This CDR3 is 14 amino acids long. CDR1 is MNHNS and CDR2 is SASEGT in the germline V gene.

Ten or more counts support this clonotype. The chain has TRBV27 and TRBJ2-3; 8 bases align to TRBD1. J lost 9 bases, V lost 6 bases, and 5 bases had no gene match. This CDR3 spans 12 amino acids. Germline loops: CDR1 MNHEY, CDR2 SMNVEV (reference sequence). The chain's CDR3 is CASRDRVETQYF. CDR3 nucleotides: TGTGCCAGCAGGGACAGGGTAGAGACGCAGTATTTT.